This entry features one TCR beta chain sequence. As yet, its antigen is unknown. This sample stems from a study of Ad26.COV2.S vaccination and SARS-CoV-2 variants. Whole-study findings and limits: Responses of spike-specific T cells (both CD8+ and CD4+) reportedly showed substantial breadth after vaccination. Quantification of TCR breadth and depth may have yielded underestimates of total T cell responses.

Generated by immunoSEQ multiplex PCR, the TCRdb table keeps only in-frame clones and is missing some. The data show about 350,000 clones, approximately 84% seen once. The CDR3 runs to 13 residues. Germline V gene lookup returns CDR1 SGDLS and CDR2 YYNGEE. V lost 6 bases, J lost 1 base, and 7 bases lay in between. Sample treatment: approximately 18 received Ad26.COV2.S at low or high dose, single or two shots; roughly five received placebo; per-sample allocation not given. Day 63 following the first vaccine or placebo injection was when the samples were taken. The sample here was peripheral blood, taken in a trial of Ad26.COV2.S vaccine versus placebo. This TCR was recovered from a person aged 18 to 59 who received the Ad26.COV2.S COVID-19 vaccine or a placebo. V and J are TRBV9 and TRBJ2-2; D is perhaps TRBD2 (5 bases). CDR3 sequence (DNA): TGTGCCAGCACGGGGAGGAACACCGGGGAGCTGTTTTTT. Its protein is CASTGRNTGELFF. Variable domain in full (rest from reference TRBV9 and TRBJ2-2): DSGVTQTPKHLITATGQRVTLRCSPRSGDLSVYWYQQSLDQGLQFLIQYYNGEERAKGNILERFSAQQFPDLHSELNLSSLELGDSALYFCASTGRNTGELFFGEGSRLTVL.